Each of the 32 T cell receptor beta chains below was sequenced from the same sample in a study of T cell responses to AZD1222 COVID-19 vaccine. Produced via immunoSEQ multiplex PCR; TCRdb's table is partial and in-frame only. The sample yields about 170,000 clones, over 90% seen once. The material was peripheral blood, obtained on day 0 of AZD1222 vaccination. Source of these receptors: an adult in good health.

Here the CDR3 reads CASSDGTGGSEQYF. Written as DNA, the CDR3 is TGTGCCAGCAGTGACGGGACAGGGGGTTCCGAGCAGTACTTC. J is TRBJ2-7 and V is TRBV6-1, with 11 bases identical to TRBD1. The germline V gene has CDR1 MNHNS and CDR2 SASEGT. The CDR3 extends over 14 amino acids. V shed 3 bases and J 6 bases; nucleotides not matched to a gene: 4.

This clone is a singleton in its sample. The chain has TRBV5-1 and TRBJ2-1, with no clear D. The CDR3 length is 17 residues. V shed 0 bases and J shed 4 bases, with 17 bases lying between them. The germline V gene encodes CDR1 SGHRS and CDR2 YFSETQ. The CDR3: CASSLDRGLRVYNEQFF. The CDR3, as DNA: TGCGCCAGCAGCTTGGACAGAGGTTTAAGGGTTTACAATGAGCAGTTCTTC.

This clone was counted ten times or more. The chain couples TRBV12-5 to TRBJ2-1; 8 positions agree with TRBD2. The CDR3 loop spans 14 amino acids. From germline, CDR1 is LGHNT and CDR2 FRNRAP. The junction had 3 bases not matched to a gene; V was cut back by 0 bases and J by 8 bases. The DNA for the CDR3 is TGTGCTAGTGGTTTGGTCGGACTAGCTTATGAGCAGTTCTTC. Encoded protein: CASGLVGLAYEQFF. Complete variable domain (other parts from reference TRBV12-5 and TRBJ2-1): DARVTQTPRHKVTEMGQEVTMRCQPILGHNTVFWYRQTMMQGLELLAYFRNRAPLDDSGMPKDRFSAEMPDATLATLKIQPSEPRDSAVYFCASGLVGLAYEQFFGPGTRLTVL.

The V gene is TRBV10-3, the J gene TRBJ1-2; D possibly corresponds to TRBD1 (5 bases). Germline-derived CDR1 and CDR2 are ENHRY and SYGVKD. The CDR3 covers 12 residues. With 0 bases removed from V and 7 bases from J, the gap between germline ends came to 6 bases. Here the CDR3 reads CAISESGVGYTF. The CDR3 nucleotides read TGTGCCATCAGTGAGTCGGGGGTTGGCTACACCTTC.

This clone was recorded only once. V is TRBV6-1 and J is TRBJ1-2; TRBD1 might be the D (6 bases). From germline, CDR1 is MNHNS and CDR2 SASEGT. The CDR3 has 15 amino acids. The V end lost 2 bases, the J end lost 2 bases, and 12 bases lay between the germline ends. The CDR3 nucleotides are TGTGCCAGCAGTGAATTAGGGGGGTCAAACTATGGCTACACCTTC. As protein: CASSELGGSNYGYTF.

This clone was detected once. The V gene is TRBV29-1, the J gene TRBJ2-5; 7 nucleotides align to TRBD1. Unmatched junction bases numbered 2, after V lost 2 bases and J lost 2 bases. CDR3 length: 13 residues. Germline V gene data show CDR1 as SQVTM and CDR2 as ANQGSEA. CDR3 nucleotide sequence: TGCAGCGTTGAATGGGACAGTCAAGAGACCCAGTACTTC. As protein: CSVEWDSQETQYF. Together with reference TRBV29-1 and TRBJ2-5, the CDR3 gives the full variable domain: SAVISQKPSRDICQRGTSLTIQCQVDSQVTMMFWYRQQPGQSLTLIATANQGSEATYESGFVIDKFPISRPNLTFSTLTVSNMSPEDSSIYLCSVEWDSQETQYFGPGTRLLVL.

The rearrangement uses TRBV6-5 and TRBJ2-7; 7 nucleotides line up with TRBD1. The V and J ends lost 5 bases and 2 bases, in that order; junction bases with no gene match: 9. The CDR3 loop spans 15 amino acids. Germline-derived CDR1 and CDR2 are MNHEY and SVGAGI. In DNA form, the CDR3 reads TGTGCCAGCAGTCAAATAAGACAGGGCCCCTACGAGCAGTACTTC. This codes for CASSQIRQGPYEQYF.

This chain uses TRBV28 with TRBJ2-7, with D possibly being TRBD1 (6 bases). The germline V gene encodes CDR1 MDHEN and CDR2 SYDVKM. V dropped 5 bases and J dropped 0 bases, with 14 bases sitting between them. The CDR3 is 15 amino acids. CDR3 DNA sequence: TGTGCCAGCAGTCTACGGGACACCATCTCCTACGAGCAGTACTTC. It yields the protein CASSLRDTISYEQYF.

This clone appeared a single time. The CDR3 sequence is CASNDRVGIYGYTF. CDR3 DNA: TGTGCCAGCAACGACAGGGTCGGAATTTATGGCTACACCTTC. This sequence joins TRBV5-8 and TRBJ1-2, with 7 bases lining up with TRBD1. Germline lookup yields CDR1 SGHTS and CDR2 YDEGEE. This CDR3 region has 14 residues. Trimming took 6 bases from V and 5 from J; bases not matched to a gene: 10.

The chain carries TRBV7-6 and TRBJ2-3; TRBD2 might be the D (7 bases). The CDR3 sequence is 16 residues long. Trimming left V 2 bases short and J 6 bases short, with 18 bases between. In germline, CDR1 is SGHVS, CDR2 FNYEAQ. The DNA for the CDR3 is TGTGCCAGCAGCTTATGGGCGGGGGCCCAAGGGGATACGCAGTATTTT. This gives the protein CASSLWAGAQGDTQYF.

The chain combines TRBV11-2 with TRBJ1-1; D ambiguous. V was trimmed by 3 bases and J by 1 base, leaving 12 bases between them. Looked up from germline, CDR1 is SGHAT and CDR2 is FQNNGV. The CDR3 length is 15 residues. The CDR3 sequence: CASSFSGDGNTEAFF. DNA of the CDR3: TGTGCCAGCAGCTTCTCGGGCGACGGGAACACTGAAGCTTTCTTT.

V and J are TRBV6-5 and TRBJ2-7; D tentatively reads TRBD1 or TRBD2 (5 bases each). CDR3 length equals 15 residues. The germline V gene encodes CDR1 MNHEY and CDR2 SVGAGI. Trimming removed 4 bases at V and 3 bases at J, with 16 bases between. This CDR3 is CASSFRGSRGYEQYF. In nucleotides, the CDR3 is TGTGCCAGCAGTTTTCGGGGCTCTCGAGGCTACGAGCAGTACTTC.

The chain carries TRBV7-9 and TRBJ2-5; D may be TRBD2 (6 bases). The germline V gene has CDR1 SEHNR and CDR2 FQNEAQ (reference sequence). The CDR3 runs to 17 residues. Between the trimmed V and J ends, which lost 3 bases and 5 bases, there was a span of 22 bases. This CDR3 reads CASSFPKGLGELETQYF. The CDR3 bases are TGTGCCAGCAGCTTCCCAAAGGGACTGGGGGAATTGGAGACCCAGTACTTC.

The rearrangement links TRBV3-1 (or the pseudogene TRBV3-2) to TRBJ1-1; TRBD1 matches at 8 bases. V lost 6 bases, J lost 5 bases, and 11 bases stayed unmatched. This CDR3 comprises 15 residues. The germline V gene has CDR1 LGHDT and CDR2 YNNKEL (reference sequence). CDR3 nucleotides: TGTGCCAGCAGTCAGACCGACAGGGGCGGGACTGAAGCTTTCTTT. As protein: CASSQTDRGGTEAFF.

The CDR3 DNA is TGTGCCAGTAGTGCCTCACATGGGGCTAATGAAAAACTGTTTTTT. Its translation is CASSASHGANEKLFF. The chain combines TRBV19 with TRBJ1-4; D is unresolved. CDR3 length: 15 residues. CDR1 LNHDA and CDR2 SQIVND come from the germline V gene (reference sequence). V lost 5 bases and J lost 3, with 13 bases in between.

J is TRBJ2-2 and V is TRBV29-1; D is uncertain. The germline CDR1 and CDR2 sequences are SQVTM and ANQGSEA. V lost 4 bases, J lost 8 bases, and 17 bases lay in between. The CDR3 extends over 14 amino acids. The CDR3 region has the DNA TGCAGCGTTGGGAAGGGAACTCAATCGGGGGAGCTGTTTTTT. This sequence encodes CSVGKGTQSGELFF.

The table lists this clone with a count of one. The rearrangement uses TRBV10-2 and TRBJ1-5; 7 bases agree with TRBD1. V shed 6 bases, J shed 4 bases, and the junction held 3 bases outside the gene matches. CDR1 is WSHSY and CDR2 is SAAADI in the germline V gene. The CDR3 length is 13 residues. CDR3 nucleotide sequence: TGCGCCAGCAGAGGGACAGTGAATCAGCCCCAGCATTTT. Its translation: CASRGTVNQPQHF.

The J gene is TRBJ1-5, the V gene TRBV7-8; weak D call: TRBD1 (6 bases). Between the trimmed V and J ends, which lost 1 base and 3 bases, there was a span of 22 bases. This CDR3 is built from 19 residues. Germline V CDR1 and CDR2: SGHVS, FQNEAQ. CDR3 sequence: CASSLDPDRRVGANQPQHF. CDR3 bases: TGTGCCAGCAGCTTAGACCCGGACAGACGTGTCGGGGCCAATCAGCCCCAGCATTTT.

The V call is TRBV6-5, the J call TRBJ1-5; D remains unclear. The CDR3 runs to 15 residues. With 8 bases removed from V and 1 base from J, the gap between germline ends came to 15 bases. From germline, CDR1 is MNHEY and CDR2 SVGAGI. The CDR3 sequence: CASSRLGGSNQPQHF. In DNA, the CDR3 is TGTGCCAGCTCCCGCCTTGGAGGCAGCAATCAGCCCCAGCATTTT.

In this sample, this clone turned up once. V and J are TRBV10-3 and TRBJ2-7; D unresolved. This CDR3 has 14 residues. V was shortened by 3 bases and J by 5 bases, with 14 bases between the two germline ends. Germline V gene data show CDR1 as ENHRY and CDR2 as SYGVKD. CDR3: CAISEGKGSDEQYF. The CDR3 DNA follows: TGTGCCATCAGTGAAGGTAAGGGCAGCGACGAGCAGTACTTC.

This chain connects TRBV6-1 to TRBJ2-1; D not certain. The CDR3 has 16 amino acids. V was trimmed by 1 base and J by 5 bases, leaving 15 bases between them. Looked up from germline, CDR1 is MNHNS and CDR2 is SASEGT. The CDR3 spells CASSEGRRRGDNEQFF. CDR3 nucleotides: TGTGCCAGCAGTGAAGGCAGACGTCGAGGAGACAATGAGCAGTTCTTC.

The CDR3 loop is CARGNTIYF. The CDR3 region has the DNA TGCGCCAGGGGAAACACCATATATTTT. The V gene is TRBV5-1, the J gene TRBJ1-3; no definite D call. V was pared by 8 bases and J by 4 bases, with 1 base between. Germline V CDR1 and CDR2: SGHRS, YFSETQ. The CDR3 is 9 residues long.

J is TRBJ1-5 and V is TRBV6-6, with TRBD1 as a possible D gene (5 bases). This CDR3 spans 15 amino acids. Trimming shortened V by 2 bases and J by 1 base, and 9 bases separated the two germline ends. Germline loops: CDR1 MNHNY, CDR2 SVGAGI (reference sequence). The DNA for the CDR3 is TGTGCCAGCAGTTACGTCAGGGAAAGCAATCAGCCCCAGCATTTT. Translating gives CASSYVRESNQPQHF.

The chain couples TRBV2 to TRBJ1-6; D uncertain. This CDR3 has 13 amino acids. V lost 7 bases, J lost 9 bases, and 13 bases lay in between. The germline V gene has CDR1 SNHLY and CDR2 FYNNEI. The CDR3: CASTDVLGSPLHF. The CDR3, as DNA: TGTGCCAGCACGGATGTTTTAGGTTCACCCCTCCACTTT.

Here the CDR3 DNA reads TGTGCCAGCAGCTTAACGGGGGTCGCTGAAGCTTTCTTT. Amino acids: CASSLTGVAEAFF. The genes are TRBV7-9 and TRBJ1-1; the D gene is possibly TRBD1 (5 bases). Germline CDR1 is SEHNR and CDR2 is FQNEAQ (reference sequence). The CDR3 is 13 amino acids. The V end lost 2 bases, the J end lost 6 bases, and 10 bases lay between the germline ends.

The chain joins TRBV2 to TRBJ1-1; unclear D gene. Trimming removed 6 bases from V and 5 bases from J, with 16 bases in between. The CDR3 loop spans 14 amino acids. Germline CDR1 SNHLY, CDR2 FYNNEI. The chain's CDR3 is CASRTFFLETEAFF. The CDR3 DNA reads TGTGCCAGCAGGACGTTTTTTCTGGAGACTGAAGCTTTCTTT.

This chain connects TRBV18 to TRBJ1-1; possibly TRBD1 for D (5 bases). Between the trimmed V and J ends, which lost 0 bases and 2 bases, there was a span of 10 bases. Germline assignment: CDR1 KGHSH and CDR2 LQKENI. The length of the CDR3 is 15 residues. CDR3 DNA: TGTGCCAGCTCACCACCGCGGGGGATTAACACTGAAGCTTTCTTT. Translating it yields CASSPPRGINTEAFF. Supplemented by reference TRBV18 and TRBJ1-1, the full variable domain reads NAGVMQNPRHLVRRRGQEARLRCSPMKGHSHVYWYRQLPEEGLKFMVYLQKENIIDESGMPKERFSAEFPKEGPSILRIQQVVRGDSAAYFCASSPPRGINTEAFFGQGTRLTVV.

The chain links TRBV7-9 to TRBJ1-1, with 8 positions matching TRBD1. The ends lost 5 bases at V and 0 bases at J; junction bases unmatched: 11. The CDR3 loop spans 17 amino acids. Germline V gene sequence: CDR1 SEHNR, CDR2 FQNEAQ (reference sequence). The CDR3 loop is CASSPSLGTGVNTEAFF. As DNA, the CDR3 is TGTGCCAGCAGCCCCTCTCTTGGGACAGGAGTGAACACTGAAGCTTTCTTT.

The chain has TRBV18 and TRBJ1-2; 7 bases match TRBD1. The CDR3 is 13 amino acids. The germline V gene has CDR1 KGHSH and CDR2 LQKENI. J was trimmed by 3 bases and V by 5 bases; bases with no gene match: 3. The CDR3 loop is CASSGGQDYGYTF. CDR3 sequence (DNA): TGTGCCAGCTCAGGCGGACAGGACTATGGCTACACCTTC.

CDR3 DNA sequence: TGTGCCACCAGCAGCTACAGGGTTAGTAGCAATCAGCCCCAGCATTTT. Translation: CATSSYRVSSNQPQHF. This rearrangement joins TRBV15 to TRBJ1-5, with D perhaps matching TRBD1 (6 bases). The germline CDR1 and CDR2 sequences are LNHNV and YYDKDF (reference sequence). The CDR3 covers 16 residues. V dropped 3 bases and J dropped 0 bases, with 12 bases sitting between them.

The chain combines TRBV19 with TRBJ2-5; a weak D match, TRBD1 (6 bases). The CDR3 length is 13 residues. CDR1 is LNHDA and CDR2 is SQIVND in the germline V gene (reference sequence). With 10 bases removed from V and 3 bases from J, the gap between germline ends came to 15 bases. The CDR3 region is CATNQGSEETQYF. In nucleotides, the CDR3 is TGTGCCACAAACCAGGGGAGTGAAGAGACCCAGTACTTC.

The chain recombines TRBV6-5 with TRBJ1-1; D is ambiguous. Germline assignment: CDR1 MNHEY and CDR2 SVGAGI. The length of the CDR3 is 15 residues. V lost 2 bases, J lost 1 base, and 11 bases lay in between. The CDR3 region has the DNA TGTGCCAGCAGTTACAGTTTAGGGCGGAACACTGAAGCTTTCTTT. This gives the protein CASSYSLGRNTEAFF.